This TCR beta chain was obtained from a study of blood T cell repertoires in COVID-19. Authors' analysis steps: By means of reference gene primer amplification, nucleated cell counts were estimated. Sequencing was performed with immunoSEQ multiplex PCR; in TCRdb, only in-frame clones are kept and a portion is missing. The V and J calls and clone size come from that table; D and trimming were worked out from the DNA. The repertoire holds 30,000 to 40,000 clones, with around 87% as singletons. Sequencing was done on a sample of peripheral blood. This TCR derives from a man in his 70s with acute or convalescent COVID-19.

In DNA, the CDR3 is TGTGCCAGCAGCCCCGGCGGGACCTGGGGTCATGAGCAGTTCTTC. Translation: CASSPGGTWGHEQFF. V gene TRBV11-3 combines with J gene TRBJ2-1; TRBD2 might be the D (6 bases). The V end lost 5 bases, the J end lost 8 bases, and 19 bases lay between the germline ends. The CDR3 is 15 amino acids. Germline V gene sequence: CDR1 SGHNT, CDR2 YENEEA.